A selection of T cell receptor beta chains follows, all from one sample in a study of blood T cells in healthy people across ages. TCRdb reprocessed the 5' RACE reads via MiXCR and lists one record per CDR3 protein. The profile covers some 1.5 million distinct CDR3 sequences, with about 30% appearing a single time and about 7.7% taken by the ten largest. Sequenced input: blood. The source is a woman under 40 in good health. The conserved cysteine and the conserved F or W are not part of the CDR3 here.

j_call | v_call | cdr3_aa
TRBJ2-3 | TRBV3-1 | ASSPVRGTDTQY
TRBJ1-2 | TRBV5-1 | ASSLTRGAQTDGYT
TRBJ2-5 | TRBV19 | ASSAGTTRQETQY
TRBJ2-3 | TRBV9 | ASSPQLRRTDTQY
TRBJ2-3 | TRBV20-1 | SARVSSGGATDTQY
TRBJ2-3 | TRBV5-1 | ASSSGGIRGTDTQY
TRBJ2-3 | TRBV5-1 | ASSSVWGGGTDTQY
TRBJ1-1 | TRBV20-1 | SARYAGELNTEAF
TRBJ1-2 | TRBV2 | ASRTGAFDGYT
TRBJ2-1 | TRBV11-2 | ASSLWRGGRGDEQF
TRBJ2-7 | TRBV20-1 | SARDRTGNEQY
TRBJ1-2 | TRBV6-1 | ANSVTQYGYT
TRBJ2-3 | TRBV20-1 | SAKEDPSTDTQY
TRBJ2-7 | TRBV5-1 | ASNQQGGSYEQY
TRBJ2-2 | TRBV12-3/TRBV12-4 | ASSFLGTTGELF
TRBJ1-4 | TRBV20-1 | SASYSFQPKHGLF
TRBJ2-4 | TRBV20-1 | SAIKGTEHNEQY
TRBJ1-2 | TRBV28 | ASRTPQGYGYT
TRBJ2-7 | TRBV20-1 | SASGQGGREQY
TRBJ1-2 | TRBV3-1 | ASSQAGPDGYT
TRBJ2-2 | TRBV12-3/TRBV12-4 | ASRPGTAFPGELF
TRBJ1-2 | TRBV19 | ARIVTPPPNYGYT
TRBJ2-7 | TRBV11-1 | ASSTSLLAGSYEQY
TRBJ1-5 | TRBV6-1 | ASSERGQFYSNQAQH
TRBJ2-4 | TRBV5-1 | ASSSSTLAREQY
TRBJ1-5 | TRBV10-2 | AGSVQGIGQPQH
TRBJ2-5 | TRBV5-1 | ASGKGFGEETQY
TRBJ2-7 | TRBV3-1 | ASSPTPTGGTYEQY
TRBJ2-7 | TRBV5-5 | ASRTTGGGYEQY
TRBJ2-1 | TRBV12-3/TRBV12-4 | ASITGNNEQF